The following is a TCR beta chain sequence with its context. V lost 1 base, J lost 8 bases, and 7 bases lay in between. Germline V CDR1 and CDR2: SGDLS, YYNGEE. The CDR3 extends over 13 amino acids. Quantitative molecular-barcoded 5'-RACE generated the TCR beta libraries. TCRdb independently ran MiXCR on the 5' RACE reads; one entry per CDR3 protein. The sample lists approximately 38,000 distinct CDR3 sequences, less than 3% occurring once. This specimen comes from a study of CD8 T cells in ankylosing spondylitis. The TCR comes from a male donor with ankylosing spondylitis or in good health (not recorded which). The V gene is TRBV9, the J gene TRBJ2-6, with D maybe TRBD1 (5 bases). The sequencing input was blood, either unsorted or a sorted T cell fraction (not recorded which). The CDR3 region has the DNA TGTGCCAGCAGCGTACAGGGTACCAACGTCCTGACTTTC. Its protein product is CASSVQGTNVLTF. Based on the CDR3 plus reference TRBV9 and TRBJ2-6, the full variable domain is DSGVTQTPKHLITATGQRVTLRCSPRSGDLSVYWYQQSLDQGLQFLIQYYNGEERAKGNILERFSAQQFPDLHSELNLSSLELGDSALYFCASSVQGTNVLTFGAGSRLTVL.